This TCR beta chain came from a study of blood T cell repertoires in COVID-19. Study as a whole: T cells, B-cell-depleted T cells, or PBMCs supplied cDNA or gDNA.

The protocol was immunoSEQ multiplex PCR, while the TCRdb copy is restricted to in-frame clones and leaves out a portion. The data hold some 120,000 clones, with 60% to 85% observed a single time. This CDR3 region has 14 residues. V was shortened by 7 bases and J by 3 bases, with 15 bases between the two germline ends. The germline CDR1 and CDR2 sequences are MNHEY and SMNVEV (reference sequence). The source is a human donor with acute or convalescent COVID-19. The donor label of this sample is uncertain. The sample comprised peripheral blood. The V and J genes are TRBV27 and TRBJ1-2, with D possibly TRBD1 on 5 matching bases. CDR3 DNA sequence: TGTGCCAGCACCCGGGCCGGGGGGGACTATGGCTACACCTTC. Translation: CASTRAGGDYGYTF.